This TCR beta chain was obtained from a study of T cell responses to AZD1222 COVID-19 vaccine. Study conclusions and caveats: Donors were largely white British and mainly female; clonal diversity was possibly underestimated. Repertoires were obtained only post-peak T cell response. Unmutated regions of variants are reportedly targeted by nearly half of spike-specific TCRs. When two AZD1222 doses had been given, Spike-specific TCR breadth and depth rose.

Using immunoSEQ multiplex PCR, the repertoire was profiled, and TCRdb retains in-frame clones only, with some absent. The repertoire holds some 150,000 clones, with about 88% as singletons. This clone has a single count. What it recognizes is unknown. The germline V gene has CDR1 KGHSH and CDR2 LQKENI. Trimming pared 2 bases from V and 3 bases from J, leaving 10 bases between. The CDR3 has 14 amino acids. The sequencing here drew on peripheral blood, taken on day 0 of AZD1222 vaccination. This chain uses TRBV18 with TRBJ1-2; D perhaps matches TRBD1 (5 bases). The source is an adult in good health. The CDR3 reads CASSPGTADYGYTF. CDR3 bases: TGTGCCAGCTCACCAGGGACGGCCGACTATGGCTACACCTTC.